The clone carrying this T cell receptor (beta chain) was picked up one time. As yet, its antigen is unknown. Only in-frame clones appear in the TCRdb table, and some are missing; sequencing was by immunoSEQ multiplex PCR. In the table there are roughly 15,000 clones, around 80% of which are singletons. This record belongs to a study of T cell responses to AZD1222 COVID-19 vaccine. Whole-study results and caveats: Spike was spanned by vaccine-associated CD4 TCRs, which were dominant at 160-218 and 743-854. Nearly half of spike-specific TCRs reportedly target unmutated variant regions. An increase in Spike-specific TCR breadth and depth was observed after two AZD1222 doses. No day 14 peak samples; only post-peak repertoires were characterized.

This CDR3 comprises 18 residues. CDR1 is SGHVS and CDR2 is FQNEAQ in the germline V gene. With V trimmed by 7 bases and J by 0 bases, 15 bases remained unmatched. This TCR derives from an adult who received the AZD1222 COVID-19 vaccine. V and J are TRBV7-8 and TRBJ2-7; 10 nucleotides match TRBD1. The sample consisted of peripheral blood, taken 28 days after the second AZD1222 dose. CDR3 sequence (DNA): TGTGCCAGCACTCGTCCGGGACAGGGGTTCGGGGGCTCCTACGAGCAGTACTTC. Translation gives CASTRPGQGFGGSYEQYF.